These 29 T cell receptor beta chains came from one sample sequenced in a study of T-cell memory formation after mild COVID-19. TCRdb used MiXCR to reprocess the 5' RACE reads, holding one entry per CDR3 protein. The sample contains 250,000 to 300,000 distinct CDR3 sequences, 16% of which appear only once. Material for sequencing was PBMCs or a T cell subset sorted from them (not recorded which). These receptors came from a man aged 18 to 30 who had mild COVID-19 (a few samples of this study predate the infection). Cell type and time point are not known.

This rearrangement joins TRBV5-1 to TRBJ1-5; 7 bases map to TRBD1. Trimming at V came to 4 bases and at J to 0 bases, leaving 4 bases not matched to a gene. CDR1 is SGHRS, CDR2 YFSETQ, per germline. The CDR3 is made up of 15 amino acids. The DNA of the CDR3 is TGCGCCAGCAGCCCGACAGGGTATAGCAATCAGCCCCAGCATTTT. This sequence encodes CASSPTGYSNQPQHF.

The chain couples TRBV6-5 to TRBJ1-6; maybe TRBD1 (5 bases). Trimming left V 0 bases short and J 9 bases short, with 12 bases between. The CDR3 consists of 15 residues. The germline CDR1 and CDR2 sequences are MNHEY and SVGAGI. The CDR3 loop is CASSYSGARVSPLHF. CDR3 nucleotide sequence: TGTGCCAGCAGTTACTCCGGGGCGAGAGTTTCACCCCTCCACTTT.

V and J are TRBV6-5 and TRBJ2-7, with D tentatively TRBD1 (7 bases). The germline gives CDR1 MNHEY, CDR2 SVGAGI. V was clipped by 6 bases and J by 2 bases, with 17 bases between them. CDR3 length equals 15 residues. DNA of the CDR3: TGTGCCAGCAGAAGGGGGCGGGGAAAACCCTACGAGCAGTACGTC. This encodes CASRRGRGKPYEQYV.

This clonotype occurred a few times. Written as DNA, the CDR3 is TGCAGCGTTGAGCCAGCCGTCTTTGGGGAGGCCTACAATGAGCAGTTCTTC. Its translation is CSVEPAVFGEAYNEQFF. V and J are TRBV29-1 and TRBJ2-1; D perhaps matches TRBD2 (6 bases). V was pared by 3 bases and J by 2 bases, with 20 bases between. Germline CDR1 reads SQVTM; CDR2 reads ANQGSEA. The CDR3 spans 17 residues.

This clonotype has only a few counts. This chain joins TRBV7-8 and TRBJ1-2; D unclear. Deletions cut 4 bases from V and 11 bases from J, with 14 bases between. Per germline, CDR1 SGHVS and CDR2 FQNEAQ. The CDR3 loop spans 12 amino acids. CDR3 region: CASSSNSGKYTF. The CDR3 DNA reads as TGTGCCAGCAGCTCCAACTCGGGGAAGTACACCTTC.

This clonotype appeared once. The J gene is TRBJ2-3, the V gene TRBV15; 10 positions agree with TRBD1. The CDR3 spans 18 residues. Germline CDR1 reads LNHNV; CDR2 reads YYDKDF (reference sequence). Unmatched junction bases numbered 12, after V lost 5 bases and J lost 1 base. CDR3 in DNA: TGTGCCACCAGCCGCGGGACAGGGGCCCCAGGAGGCACAGATACGCAGTATTTT. It translates to CATSRGTGAPGGTDTQYF.

V is TRBV9 and J is TRBJ2-3; D uncertain. CDR3 length: 13 residues. Trimming removed 0 bases from V and 2 bases from J, with 4 bases in between. CDR1 is SGDLS, CDR2 YYNGEE, per germline. The CDR3 region is CASSVAHTDTQYF. The DNA of the CDR3 is TGTGCCAGCAGCGTAGCTCACACAGATACGCAGTATTTT.

The CDR3 DNA sequence: TGCGCCAGCAGCTTATGGACTAGCGGGGGGGCCGGTGAGACCCAGTACTTC. It encodes CASSLWTSGGAGETQYF. V gene TRBV5-1 combines with J gene TRBJ2-5, with TRBD2 matching 15 bases. This CDR3 spans 17 amino acids. The junction had 7 bases not matched to a gene; V was cut back by 2 bases and J by 5 bases. From germline, CDR1 is SGHRS and CDR2 YFSETQ.

The V and J genes are TRBV11-2 and TRBJ1-3; D ambiguous. CDR3 length: 13 amino acids. V lost 2 bases and J 8 bases, leaving 10 bases between the germline ends. Per germline, CDR1 SGHAT and CDR2 FQNNGV. CDR3 in DNA: TGTGCCAGCAGCTTAATGCGTGGGGACACCATATATTTT. It encodes CASSLMRGDTIYF.

Only a few counts were recorded for this clonotype. The rearrangement links TRBV20-1 to TRBJ2-7; D uncertain. The V gene lost 6 bases and the J gene lost 10 bases, with 13 bases spanning the gap. Germline V CDR1 and CDR2: DFQATT, SNEGSKA (reference sequence). This CDR3 has 10 residues. CDR3 DNA sequence: TGCAGTGCGGCGGACGTCGGACAGTACTTC. Its translation is CSAADVGQYF.

This clonotype was seen more than once but under ten times. The chain employs TRBV18 and TRBJ2-7; TRBD2 matches at 8 bases. J was trimmed by 6 bases and V by 1 base; bases with no gene match: 2. This CDR3 comprises 13 residues. CDR1 and CDR2 (germline): KGHSH, LQKENI. Here the CDR3 reads CASSPLGGGEQYV. The CDR3 bases are TGTGCCAGCTCACCACTCGGGGGGGGCGAGCAGTACGTC.

This clonotype has more than one count but fewer than ten. V is TRBV7-8 and J is TRBJ2-1, with D perhaps matching TRBD1 (6 bases). The CDR3 is 12 amino acids. V dropped 5 bases and J dropped 11 bases, with 13 bases sitting between them. Germline lookup yields CDR1 SGHVS and CDR2 FQNEAQ. The CDR3 region has the DNA TGTGCCAGCAGCCCCCTTGGGGGCCAGCAGTTCTTC. Residues: CASSPLGGQQFF.

This clonotype has a handful of counts. The chain recombines TRBV10-3 with TRBJ1-1; D gene unclear. Between the trimmed V and J ends, which lost 3 bases and 6 bases, there was a span of 14 bases. This CDR3 comprises 14 residues. Germline V gives CDR1 ENHRY, CDR2 SYGVKD. DNA for the CDR3: TGTGCCATCAGTGAAATTGTGGGGAGCGCTGAAGCTTTCTTT. Encoded protein: CAISEIVGSAEAFF.

This clonotype was recorded many times. The CDR3 DNA sequence: TGCAGCGCCTACAGGGGAGGTGAAGCTTTCTTT. It translates to CSAYRGGEAFF. The chain has TRBV29-1 and TRBJ1-1; 7 bases align to TRBD1. The germline CDR1 and CDR2 sequences are SQVTM and ANQGSEA. CDR3 size: 11 residues. V trimming: 7 bases; J trimming: 7 bases; junction bases outside the gene matches: 6.

This clonotype was observed a few times. A junction end diverges from the germline sequence, so it may reflect a read error. This chain connects TRBV29-1 to TRBJ2-7; unclear D gene. CDR3 size: 13 residues. Germline V gene lookup returns CDR1 SQVTM and CDR2 ANQGSEA. The chain's CDR3 is CSVALPDSDEQYF. CDR3 DNA: TGCAGCGTCGCCCTACCCGACTCCGACGAGCAGTACTTC.

This clonotype was observed a few times. This sequence joins TRBV5-6 and TRBJ2-2; D unresolved. The CDR3 has 15 amino acids. V was shortened by 0 bases and J by 7 bases, with 13 bases between the two germline ends. The germline gives CDR1 SGHDT, CDR2 YYEEEE. The CDR3 here is CASSLGLVGLGELFF. Written as DNA, the CDR3 is TGTGCCAGCAGCTTGGGCCTAGTGGGCCTCGGGGAGCTGTTTTTT.

The chain couples TRBV12-3 or TRBV12-4 to TRBJ1-2; TRBD1 aligns across 7 bases. The CDR3 consists of 15 residues. J lost 0 bases, V lost 1 base, and 2 bases had no gene match. DNA of the CDR3: TGTGCCAGCAGTTTAGTCAGGGGGGCTAACTATGGCTACACCTTC. It yields the protein CASSLVRGANYGYTF.

There are a few counts of this clonotype. The DNA of the CDR3 is TGCAGTACCAGCGGATCCTACAATGAGCAGTTCTTC. Translation: CSTSGSYNEQFF. The chain links TRBV20-1 to TRBJ2-1; possibly TRBD2 for D (5 bases). V was shortened by 8 bases and J by 1 base, with 9 bases between the two germline ends. The germline CDR1 and CDR2 sequences are DFQATT and SNEGSKA (reference sequence). The CDR3 runs to 12 residues.

The chain employs TRBV18 and TRBJ2-2; D remains ambiguous. CDR1 and CDR2 from the germline V gene are KGHSH and LQKENI. V was trimmed by 3 bases and J by 3 bases, leaving 5 bases between them. CDR3 size: 13 residues. CDR3 bases: TGTGCCAGCTCACCTGGGGACACCGGGGAGCTGTTTTTT. Its protein is CASSPGDTGELFF.

This clonotype was detected a few times. The V call is TRBV28, the J call TRBJ1-2, with a tentative D call TRBD1 (6 bases). The CDR3 has 13 residues. Trimming removed 6 bases at V and 8 bases at J, with 16 bases between. Germline-derived CDR1 and CDR2 are MDHEN and SYDVKM. The CDR3 nucleotides are TGTGCCAGCAGCCTCCGGGACAAACGAGGCTACACCTTC. Encoded protein: CASSLRDKRGYTF.

The chain employs TRBV7-6 and TRBJ1-5; D is perhaps TRBD1 (5 bases). V was cut by 5 bases and J by 2 bases, with 13 bases left in between. This CDR3 is 15 amino acids long. The germline CDR1 and CDR2 sequences are SGHVS and FNYEAQ. The DNA for the CDR3 is TGTGCCAGCAGCCCTGGGCGGGGCCGCAATCAGCCCCAGCATTTT. Its protein is CASSPGRGRNQPQHF.

This chain joins TRBV7-8 and TRBJ2-7; 8 bases align to TRBD2. The length of the CDR3 is 17 residues. Germline loops: CDR1 SGHVS, CDR2 FQNEAQ. With V trimmed by 5 bases and J by 3 bases, 15 bases remained unmatched. The CDR3 sequence is CASSPRGGEGGVYEQYV. The CDR3 DNA reads TGTGCCAGCAGCCCCCGGGGGGGGGAGGGAGGAGTCTACGAGCAGTACGTC.

This clonotype was recorded a few times. The rearrangement links TRBV7-2 to TRBJ1-2; D is unresolved. V was cut by 2 bases and J by 7 bases, with 11 bases left in between. Germline CDR1 reads SGHTA; CDR2 reads FQGNSA. The CDR3 is 13 amino acids. The CDR3 loop reads CASSLNSRSGYTF. The CDR3, as DNA: TGTGCCAGCAGCTTAAACTCGCGGAGTGGCTACACCTTC.

This clonotype was found a few times. The rearrangement uses TRBV7-3 and TRBJ2-3; D is unresolved. V gave up 5 bases and J gave up 4 bases, with 16 bases separating them. The CDR3 length is 15 residues. From germline, CDR1 is SGHTA and CDR2 FQGTGA. The CDR3 sequence is CASSPNPIQPDTQYF. The CDR3 nucleotides are TGTGCCAGCAGCCCCAACCCGATACAGCCAGATACGCAGTATTTT.

This chain joins TRBV9 and TRBJ1-1, with D perhaps matching TRBD1 (6 bases). V was clipped by 3 bases and J by 8 bases, with 23 bases between them. This CDR3 has 16 residues. Germline CDR1 SGDLS, CDR2 YYNGEE. The CDR3 protein is CASSAWGGRALREAFF. CDR3 nucleotides: TGTGCCAGCAGCGCCTGGGGGGGCAGGGCCTTACGAGAAGCTTTCTTT.

This chain uses TRBV2 with TRBJ2-5, with 8 bases matching TRBD2. The CDR3 contains 16 residues. Trimming cost V 5 bases and J 8 bases; bases outside gene matches: 16. Germline V gives CDR1 SNHLY, CDR2 FYNNEI. The CDR3 loop reads CASSIMGLGGGRTQYF. In DNA form, the CDR3 reads TGTGCCAGCAGTATCATGGGACTAGGGGGTGGACGAACCCAGTACTTC.

There are many counts of this clonotype. This chain uses TRBV10-2 with TRBJ2-7; D gene unclear. V shed 6 bases and J shed 3 bases, with 6 bases lying between them. Germline-derived CDR1 and CDR2 are WSHSY and SAAADI. The CDR3 has 11 amino acids. CDR3 DNA: TGCGCCAGCAGGGACCGCTACGAGCAGTACTTC. It encodes CASRDRYEQYF.

This chain links TRBV5-1 with TRBJ2-1; 9 bases are a match to TRBD2. The CDR3 totals 14 residues. CDR1 is SGHRS and CDR2 is YFSETQ in the germline V gene. Unmatched junction bases numbered 6, after V lost 4 bases and J lost 7 bases. CDR3 DNA sequence: TGCGCCAGCAGCCACGGGACTAGCTGGAATGAGCAGTTCTTC. Amino acids: CASSHGTSWNEQFF.

The chain uses TRBV5-5 and TRBJ2-5; D may be TRBD1 (5 bases). V lost 1 base to trimming and J lost 2 bases, with 15 bases between them. The CDR3 is 16 amino acids. Per germline, CDR1 SGHKS and CDR2 YYEKEE (reference sequence). CDR3 in amino acids: CASSLPPATGQETQYF. The CDR3 DNA reads as TGTGCCAGCAGCTTGCCCCCGGCAACAGGACAAGAGACCCAGTACTTC. Full variable domain (rest looked up from reference TRBV5-5 and TRBJ2-5): DAGVTQSPTHLIKTRGQQVTLRCSPISGHKSVSWYQQVLGQGPQFIFQYYEKEERGRGNFPDRFSARQFPNYSSELNVNALLLGDSALYLCASSLPPATGQETQYFGPGTRLLVL.